The clone carrying this TCR beta chain was observed many times. The sample originates from a study of T-cell reconstitution after alpha-beta-depleted transplantation in children. Unique molecular identifiers tagged the TCRbeta library. MiXCR, run by TCRdb on the PCR reads, gives a single entry per CDR3 protein. Of 200,000 to 250,000 distinct CDR3 sequences listed, approximately 12% were seen once; the top ten hold around 2.8%. Trimming cost V 5 bases and J 5 bases, with 15 bases left between them. This CDR3 comprises 14 residues. The germline V gene encodes CDR1 MDHEN and CDR2 SYDVKM. The chain links TRBV28 to TRBJ1-1; D possibly corresponds to TRBD1 (5 bases). This receptor was obtained from a human donor who donated a stem cell graft to a child with acute lymphoblastic leukemia. Sequences were derived from PBMCs from the stem cell graft donor, sampled from the stem cell graft. The CDR3 region has the DNA TGTGCCAGCAGTCCCCTCAGGGTGAGGACTGAAGCTTTCTTT. Translation gives CASSPLRVRTEAFF.